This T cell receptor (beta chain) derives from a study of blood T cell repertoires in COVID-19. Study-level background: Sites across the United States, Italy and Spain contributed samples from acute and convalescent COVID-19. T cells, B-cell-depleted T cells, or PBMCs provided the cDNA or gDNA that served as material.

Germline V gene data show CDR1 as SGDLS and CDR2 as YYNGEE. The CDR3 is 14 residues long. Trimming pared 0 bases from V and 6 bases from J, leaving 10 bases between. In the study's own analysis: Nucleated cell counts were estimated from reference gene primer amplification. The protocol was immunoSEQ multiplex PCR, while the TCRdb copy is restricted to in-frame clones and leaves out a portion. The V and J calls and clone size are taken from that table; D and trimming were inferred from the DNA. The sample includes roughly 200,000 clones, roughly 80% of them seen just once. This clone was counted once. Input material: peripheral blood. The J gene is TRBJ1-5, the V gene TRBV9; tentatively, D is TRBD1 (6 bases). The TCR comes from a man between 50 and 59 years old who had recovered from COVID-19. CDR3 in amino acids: CASSVGQESQPQHF. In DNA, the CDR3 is TGTGCCAGCAGCGTAGGACAGGAGAGTCAGCCCCAGCATTTT.